This record covers a single T cell receptor (beta chain). This specimen comes from a study of human T cells and chemical hapten exposure. Study-level information: Patients, chiefly female, had alopecia areata, totalis or universalis.

The time point: pre-sensitization, week 0. Noted treatment: therapeutic diphenylcyclopropenone sensitization with weekly scalp DPC. With 3 bases clipped from V and 5 bases from J, the junction kept 10 bases outside the gene matches. Germline CDR1 LGHNA, CDR2 YNFKEQ. The CDR3 spans 17 residues. Using its own MiXCR run on the RACE reads, TCRdb lists one record per CDR3 protein. The sample lists over 300,000 distinct CDR3 sequences; 4.5% to 6% were seen once. The sample in question was whole blood, obtained in connection with sensitization to the hapten diphenylcyclopropenone (DPC). The clonotype originates from a woman aged 45-59 years with alopecia areata. Some clones in this sample may be carry-over from other donors' samples. The chain links TRBV4-2 to TRBJ1-1; TRBD1 aligns across 12 bases. CDR3 in amino acids: CASSQNPGQGAGTEAFF. CDR3 sequence (DNA): TGTGCCAGCAGCCAGAACCCGGGACAGGGGGCTGGAACTGAAGCTTTCTTT.